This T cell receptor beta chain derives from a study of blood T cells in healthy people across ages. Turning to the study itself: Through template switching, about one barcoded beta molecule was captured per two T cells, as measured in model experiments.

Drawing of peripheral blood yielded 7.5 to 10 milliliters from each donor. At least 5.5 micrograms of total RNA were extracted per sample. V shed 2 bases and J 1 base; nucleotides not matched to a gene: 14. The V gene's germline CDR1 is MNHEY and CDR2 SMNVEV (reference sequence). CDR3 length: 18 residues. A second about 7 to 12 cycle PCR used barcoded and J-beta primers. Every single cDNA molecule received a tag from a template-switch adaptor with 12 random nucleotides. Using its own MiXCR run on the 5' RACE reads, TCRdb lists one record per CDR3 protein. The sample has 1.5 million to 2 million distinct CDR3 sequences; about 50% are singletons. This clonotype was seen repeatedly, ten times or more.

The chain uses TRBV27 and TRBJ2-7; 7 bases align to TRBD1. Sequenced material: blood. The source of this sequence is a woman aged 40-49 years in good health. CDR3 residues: CASSLRIRRAGGSYEQYF. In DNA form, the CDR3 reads TGTGCCAGCAGTTTAAGAATCCGTAGGGCAGGGGGTTCCTACGAGCAGTACTTC.